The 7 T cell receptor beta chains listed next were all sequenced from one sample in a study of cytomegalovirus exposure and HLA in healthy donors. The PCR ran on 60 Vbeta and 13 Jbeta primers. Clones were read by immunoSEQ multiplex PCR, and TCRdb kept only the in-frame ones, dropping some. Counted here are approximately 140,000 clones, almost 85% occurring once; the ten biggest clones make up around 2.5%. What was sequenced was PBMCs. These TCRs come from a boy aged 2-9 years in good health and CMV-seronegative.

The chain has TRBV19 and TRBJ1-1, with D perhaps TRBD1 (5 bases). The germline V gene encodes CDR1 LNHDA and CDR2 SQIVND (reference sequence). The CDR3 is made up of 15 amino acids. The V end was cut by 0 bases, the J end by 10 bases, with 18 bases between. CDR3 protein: CASSIEMAGPGGAFF. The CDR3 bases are TGTGCCAGTAGTATAGAGATGGCAGGGCCCGGTGGAGCTTTCTTT.

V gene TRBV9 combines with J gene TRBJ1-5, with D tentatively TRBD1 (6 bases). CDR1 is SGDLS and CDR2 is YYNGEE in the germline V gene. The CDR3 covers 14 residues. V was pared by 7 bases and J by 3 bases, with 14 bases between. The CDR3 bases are TGTGCCAGCGGAGCAGGGGACGTCAATCAGCCCCAGCATTTT. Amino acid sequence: CASGAGDVNQPQHF.

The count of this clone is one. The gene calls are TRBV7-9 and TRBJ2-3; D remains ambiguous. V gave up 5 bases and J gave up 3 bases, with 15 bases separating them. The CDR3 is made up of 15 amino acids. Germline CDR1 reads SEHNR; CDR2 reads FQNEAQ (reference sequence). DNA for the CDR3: TGTGCCAGCAGCCCCCAGATTCTCTCAACAGATACGCAGTATTTT. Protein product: CASSPQILSTDTQYF.

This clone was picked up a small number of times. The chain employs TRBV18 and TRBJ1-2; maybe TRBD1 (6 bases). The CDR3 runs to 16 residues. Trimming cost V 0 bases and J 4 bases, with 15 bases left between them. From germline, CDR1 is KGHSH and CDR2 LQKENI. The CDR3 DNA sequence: TGTGCCAGCTCACCACCGGACAGTCCCCTCTTCTATGGCTACACCTTC. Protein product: CASSPPDSPLFYGYTF.

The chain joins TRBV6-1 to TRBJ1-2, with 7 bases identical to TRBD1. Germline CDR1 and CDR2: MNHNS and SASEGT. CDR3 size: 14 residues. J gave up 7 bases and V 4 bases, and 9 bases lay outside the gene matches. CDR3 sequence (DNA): TGTGCCAGCAGTGTGGGACAGCCAAGGGGTGGCTACACCTTC. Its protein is CASSVGQPRGGYTF.

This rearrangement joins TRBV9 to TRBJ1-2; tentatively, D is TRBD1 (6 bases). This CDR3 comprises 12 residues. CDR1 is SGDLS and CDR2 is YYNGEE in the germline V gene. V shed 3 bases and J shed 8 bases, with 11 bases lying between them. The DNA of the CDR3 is TGTGCCAGCAGCGAGCAGGGGTACGGCTACACCTTC. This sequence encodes CASSEQGYGYTF.

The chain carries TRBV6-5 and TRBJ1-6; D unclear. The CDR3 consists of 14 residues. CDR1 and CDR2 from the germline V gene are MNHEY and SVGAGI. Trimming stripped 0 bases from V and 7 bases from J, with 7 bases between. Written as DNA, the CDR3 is TGTGCCAGCAGTTACTCGATGGAGAATTCACCCCTCCACTTT. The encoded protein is CASSYSMENSPLHF.